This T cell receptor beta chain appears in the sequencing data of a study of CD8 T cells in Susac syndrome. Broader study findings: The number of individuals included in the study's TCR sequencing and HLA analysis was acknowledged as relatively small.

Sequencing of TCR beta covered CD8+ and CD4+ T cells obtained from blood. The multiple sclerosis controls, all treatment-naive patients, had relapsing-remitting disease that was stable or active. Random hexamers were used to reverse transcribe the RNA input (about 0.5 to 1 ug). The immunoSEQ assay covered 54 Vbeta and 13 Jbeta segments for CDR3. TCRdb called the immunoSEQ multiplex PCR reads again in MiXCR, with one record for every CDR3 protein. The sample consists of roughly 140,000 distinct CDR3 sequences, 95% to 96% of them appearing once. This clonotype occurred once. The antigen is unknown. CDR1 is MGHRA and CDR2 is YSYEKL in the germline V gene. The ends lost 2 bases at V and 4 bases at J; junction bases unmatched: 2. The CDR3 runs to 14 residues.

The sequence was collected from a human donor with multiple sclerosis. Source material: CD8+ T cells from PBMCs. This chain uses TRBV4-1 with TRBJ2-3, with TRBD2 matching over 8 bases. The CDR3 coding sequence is TGCGCCAGCAGCCAAACTAGCGGCGCAGATACGCAGTATTTT. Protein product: CASSQTSGADTQYF.